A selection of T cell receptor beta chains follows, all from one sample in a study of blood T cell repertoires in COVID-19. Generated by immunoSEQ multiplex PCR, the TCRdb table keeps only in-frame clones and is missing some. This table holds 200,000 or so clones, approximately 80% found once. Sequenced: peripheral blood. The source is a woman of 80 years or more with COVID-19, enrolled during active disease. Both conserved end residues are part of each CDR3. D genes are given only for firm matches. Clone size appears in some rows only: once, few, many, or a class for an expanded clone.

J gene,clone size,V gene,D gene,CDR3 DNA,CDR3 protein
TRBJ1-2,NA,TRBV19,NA,TGTGCCAGTAGTATAGAAGGGGCGCGTACCTATGGCTACACCTTC,CASSIEGARTYGYTF
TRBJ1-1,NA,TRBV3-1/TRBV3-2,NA,TGTGCCAGCAGCCAAGCCTCGCAGGGCTATGAAGCTTTCTTT,CASSQASQGYEAFF
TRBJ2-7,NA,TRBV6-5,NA,TGTGCCAGCAGTTTAGCTAGCCCCCAAGTTGGGCAGTACTTC,CASSLASPQVGQYF
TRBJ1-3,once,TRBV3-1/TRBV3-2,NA,TGTGCCAGCAGCAAAGCGTACTCTGGAAACACCATATATTTT,CASSKAYSGNTIYF
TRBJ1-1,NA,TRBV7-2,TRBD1,TGTGCCAGCAGCCCCGACAGGGGTAGGAACACTGAAGCTTTCTTT,CASSPDRGRNTEAFF
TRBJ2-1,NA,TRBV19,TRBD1,TGTGCCAGTAGTCCCCCTTTCGGGACAGGGTCCTACAATGAGCAGTTCTTC,CASSPPFGTGSYNEQFF
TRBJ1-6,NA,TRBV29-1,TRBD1,TGCAGCGTTGGTTTCGGGACAGGGAACTCACCCCTCCACTTT,CSVGFGTGNSPLHF
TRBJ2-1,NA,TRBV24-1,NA,TGTGCCACCAGTGGGGGCCAGTCCTACAATGAGCAGTTCTTC,CATSGGQSYNEQFF
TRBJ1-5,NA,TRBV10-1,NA,TGCGCCAGCAGTGACCAGTTCAATCAGCCCCAGCATTTT,CASSDQFNQPQHF
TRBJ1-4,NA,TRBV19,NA,TGTGCCACCAAGGGGGGGACAACTAATGAAAAACTGTTTTTT,CATKGGTTNEKLFF
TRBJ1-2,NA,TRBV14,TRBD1,TGTGCCAGCAGCCACCCGGGACAGGGTCGAAGCTACACCTTC,CASSHPGQGRSYTF
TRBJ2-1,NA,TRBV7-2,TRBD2,TGTGCCAGCAGCACCCTCAAAGCGGGGGAGGTATGGAATGAGCAGTTCTTC,CASSTLKAGEVWNEQFF
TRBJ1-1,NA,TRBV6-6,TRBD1,TGTGCCAGCAGGGGACAGGTTGCAACTGAAGCTTTCTTT,CASRGQVATEAFF
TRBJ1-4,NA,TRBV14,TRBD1,TGTGCCTGGGAGGCTAGGGGGCTAAATGAAAAACTGTTTTTT,CAWEARGLNEKLFF
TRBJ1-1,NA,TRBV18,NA,TGTGCCAGCTCACCGGCGGTTTTCTCGGGGGGCACTGAAGCTTTCTTT,CASSPAVFSGGTEAFF
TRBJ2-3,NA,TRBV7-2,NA,TGTGCCAGCAGCTTACTAGGGGGTGCAGATACGCAGTATTTT,CASSLLGGADTQYF
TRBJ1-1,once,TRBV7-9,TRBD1,TGTGCCAGCAGACAGGGGGCTTGGATGAACACTGAAGCTTTCTTT,CASRQGAWMNTEAFF
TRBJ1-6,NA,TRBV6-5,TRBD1,TGTGCCAGCAGTTCCCAGACAGGGGGGAATTCACCCCTCCACTTT,CASSSQTGGNSPLHF
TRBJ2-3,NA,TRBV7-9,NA,TGTGCCAGCAGCGAGGACACAGATACGCAGTATTTT,CASSEDTDTQYF
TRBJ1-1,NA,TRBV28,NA,TGTGCCAGCAGTTTCTCGGGGGGGTGGGCTGAAGCTTTCTTT,CASSFSGGWAEAFF
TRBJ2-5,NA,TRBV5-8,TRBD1,TGTGCCAGCAGCTTGGAGGGCAGGGGGCGAGAGACCCAGTACTTC,CASSLEGRGRETQYF
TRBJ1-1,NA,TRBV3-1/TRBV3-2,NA,TGTGCCAGCACGATCGGAGAGCTCAGGGCTGAAGCTTTCTTT,CASTIGELRAEAFF
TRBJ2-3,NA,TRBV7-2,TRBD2,TGTGCCAGCAGGGCCCTAGCGGGGGGGCGAGATACGCAGTATTTT,CASRALAGGRDTQYF
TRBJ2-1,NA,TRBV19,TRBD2,TGTGCCAGTAGTCCCGCTCGTGCGGGGGGGCACAATGAGCAGTTCTTC,CASSPARAGGHNEQFF
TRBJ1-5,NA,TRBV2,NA,TGTGCCAGCGGACGACAGCCCCCGGATAGCAATCAGCCCCAGCATTTT,CASGRQPPDSNQPQHF
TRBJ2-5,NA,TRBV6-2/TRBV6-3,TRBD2,TGTGCCAGCAGTCCCCGACCGAGCGGGGGGGCCCGGGAGACCCAGTACTTC,CASSPRPSGGARETQYF
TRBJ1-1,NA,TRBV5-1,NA,TGCGCCAGCAGCCCCGGCGGAATGAACACTGAAGCTTTCTTT,CASSPGGMNTEAFF
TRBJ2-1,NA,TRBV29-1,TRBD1,TGCAGCGTTGCCGACAGGGGCCAGAATGAGCAGTTCTTC,CSVADRGQNEQFF
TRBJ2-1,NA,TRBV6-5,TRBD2,TGTGCCAGCTCTGGAGGACTAGCGGGGAATAATGAGCAGTTCTTC,CASSGGLAGNNEQFF
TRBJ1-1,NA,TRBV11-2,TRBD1,TGTGCCAGCAGCTTCCGACAGGGCCCTAACACTGAAGCTTTCTTT,CASSFRQGPNTEAFF
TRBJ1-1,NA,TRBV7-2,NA,TGTGCCAGCAGCTTACAGGGGAACACTGAAGCTTTCTTT,CASSLQGNTEAFF